The 31 T cell receptor beta chains below come from one sample, sequenced in a study of blood T cell repertoires in COVID-19. The method was immunoSEQ multiplex PCR; TCRdb's version includes in-frame clones alone and lacks a portion of them. Among about 160,000 clones listed, 93% were seen once. The sequenced material came from peripheral blood. The receptors stem from a woman aged 55-75 years with COVID-19, enrolled during active disease.

This chain connects TRBV18 to TRBJ1-2, with 7 bases aligning to TRBD1. Germline V gives CDR1 KGHSH, CDR2 LQKENI. The CDR3 runs 16 residues. Germline trimming cut 2 bases from V and 6 bases from J; bases unmatched to any gene: 12. CDR3 residues: CASSPIVQGDADGYTF. CDR3 DNA: TGTGCCAGCTCACCAATAGTTCAGGGGGACGCCGATGGCTACACCTTC.

The chain combines TRBV7-2 with TRBJ1-5, with a weak D call TRBD1 (6 bases). Per the germline V gene, CDR1 is SGHTA and CDR2 is FQGNSA. There are 15 residues in the CDR3. Trimming shortened V by 4 bases and J by 4 bases, and 14 bases separated the two germline ends. The CDR3 region is CASSSPGTRNQPQHF. CDR3 DNA: TGTGCCAGCAGCTCTCCCGGGACAAGAAATCAGCCCCAGCATTTT.

This chain uses TRBV6-5 with TRBJ2-7; 8 nucleotides line up with TRBD1. Germline V gene data show CDR1 as MNHEY and CDR2 as SVGAGI. V shed 2 bases and J 7 bases; nucleotides not matched to a gene: 13. This CDR3 is built from 16 residues. CDR3 bases: TGTGCCAGCAGTTACCTGATGCGACAGGGGAATTCGGAGCAGTACTTC. Residues: CASSYLMRQGNSEQYF.

This chain links TRBV9 with TRBJ2-3; 15 nucleotides match TRBD2. The CDR3 runs 17 residues. V shed 0 bases, J shed 6 bases, and the junction held 5 bases outside the gene matches. The germline V gene encodes CDR1 SGDLS and CDR2 YYNGEE. This chain's CDR3 is CASSVGTSGGAHDTQYF. Written as DNA, the CDR3 is TGTGCCAGCAGCGTAGGGACTAGCGGGGGGGCCCATGATACGCAGTATTTT. Using reference TRBV9 and TRBJ2-3 for the parts outside the CDR3, the full variable domain is DSGVTQTPKHLITATGQRVTLRCSPRSGDLSVYWYQQSLDQGLQFLIQYYNGEERAKGNILERFSAQQFPDLHSELNLSSLELGDSALYFCASSVGTSGGAHDTQYFGPGTRLTVL.

This chain links TRBV7-2 with TRBJ1-1, with TRBD1 identical over 7 bases. The length of the CDR3 is 15 residues. In germline, CDR1 is SGHTA, CDR2 FQGNSA. The ends lost 5 bases at V and 7 bases at J; junction bases unmatched: 13. CDR3 in DNA: TGTGCCAGCAGCGTTAGAGCAGGGGGTAACCTTGAAGCTTTCTTT. Its protein is CASSVRAGGNLEAFF.

The CDR3 reads CASSRTDTLYGYTF. In nucleotides, the CDR3 is TGTGCCAGCAGCCGGACAGACACCCTCTATGGCTACACCTTC. The J gene is TRBJ1-2, the V gene TRBV6-5; weak D call: TRBD1 (6 bases). The CDR3 contains 14 residues. From germline, CDR1 is MNHEY and CDR2 SVGAGI. The V end lost 6 bases, the J end lost 4 bases, and 15 bases lay between the germline ends.

This chain uses TRBV29-1 with TRBJ1-4, with D maybe TRBD1 (5 bases). The V gene's germline CDR1 is SQVTM and CDR2 ANQGSEA. V lost 1 base, J lost 1 base, and 10 bases lay in between. The CDR3 contains 15 residues. As DNA, the CDR3 is TGCAGCGTTGAAGCCAGGGAAGGAACTAATGAAAAACTGTTTTTT. Translated: CSVEAREGTNEKLFF.

This chain uses TRBV5-4 with TRBJ2-2; 10 positions match TRBD2. The CDR3 extends over 15 amino acids. The germline gives CDR1 SGHNT, CDR2 YYREEE (reference sequence). The V and J ends lost 3 bases and 8 bases, in that order; junction bases with no gene match: 7. CDR3 loop: CASSYRSGGMGELFF. The CDR3 nucleotides are TGTGCCAGCAGCTACCGTAGCGGGGGGATGGGGGAGCTGTTTTTT.

The chain carries TRBV6-2 or TRBV6-3 and TRBJ2-1; D possibly corresponds to TRBD2 (6 bases). Germline V CDR1 and CDR2: MNHEY, SVGEGT. The V end lost 0 bases, the J end lost 4 bases, and 7 bases lay between the germline ends. CDR3 length equals 14 residues. The CDR3 sequence: CASSYSGGYNEQFF. CDR3 bases: TGTGCCAGCAGTTACTCTGGGGGGTACAATGAGCAGTTCTTC.

The chain joins TRBV19 to TRBJ2-1; weak D call: TRBD1 (6 bases). CDR3 size: 15 residues. Per the germline V gene, CDR1 is LNHDA and CDR2 is SQIVND (reference sequence). Trimming cost V 7 bases and J 7 bases, with 20 bases left between them. The CDR3 nucleotides are TGTGCCAGTAATTACAGGGCAGGGTCTTGGAATGAGCAGTTCTTC. It yields the protein CASNYRAGSWNEQFF.

The chain carries TRBV4-2 and TRBJ1-1; a possible D gene is TRBD1 (6 bases). The CDR3 runs 16 residues. Germline CDR1 LGHNA, CDR2 YNFKEQ. V was trimmed by 0 bases and J by 6 bases, leaving 17 bases between them. The CDR3 DNA is TGTGCCAGCAGCCAAGATATTGGGGGCCGGGGGGCTGAAGCTTTCTTT. Residues: CASSQDIGGRGAEAFF.

The rearrangement joins TRBV29-1 to TRBJ2-5, with a weak D call TRBD2 (6 bases). Trimming removed 0 bases at V and 4 bases at J, with 15 bases between. Germline V gene lookup returns CDR1 SQVTM and CDR2 ANQGSEA. The CDR3 is made up of 15 amino acids. Here the CDR3 reads CSVEEPGLRGETQYF. The CDR3, as DNA: TGCAGCGTTGAAGAACCAGGGTTGCGGGGAGAGACCCAGTACTTC.

V is TRBV6-6 and J is TRBJ1-2; D is perhaps TRBD1 (5 bases). Between the trimmed V and J ends, which lost 6 bases and 0 bases, there was a span of 11 bases. The germline gives CDR1 MNHNY, CDR2 SVGAGI (reference sequence). CDR3 length: 14 residues. The CDR3, as DNA: TGTGCCAGCAGCCCAGGGAGGCCTAACTATGGCTACACCTTC. It codes for CASSPGRPNYGYTF.

The chain employs TRBV9 and TRBJ2-1; D uncertain. Germline V CDR1 and CDR2: SGDLS, YYNGEE. The CDR3 runs 13 residues. Trimming shortened V by 1 base and J by 4 bases, and 6 bases separated the two germline ends. The CDR3 coding sequence is TGTGCCAGCAGCGTAACACCTTACAATGAGCAGTTCTTC. This encodes CASSVTPYNEQFF.

The gene calls are TRBV6-5 and TRBJ2-5; TRBD2 aligns across 9 bases. The CDR3 is made up of 15 amino acids. V lost 7 bases and J lost 0; bases outside the gene matches: 6. Germline V gives CDR1 MNHEY, CDR2 SVGAGI. CDR3 in amino acids: CASKASGAYQETQYF. The CDR3 coding sequence is TGTGCCAGCAAGGCTAGCGGGGCGTACCAAGAGACCCAGTACTTC.

The chain has TRBV10-3 and TRBJ1-1; tentatively, D is TRBD1 (6 bases). V was trimmed by 6 bases and J by 8 bases, leaving 10 bases between them. This CDR3 is 11 amino acids long. Germline loops: CDR1 ENHRY, CDR2 SYGVKD. Here the CDR3 DNA reads TGTGCCATCAGGCTGGACAGAGAAGCTTTCTTT. Amino acids: CAIRLDREAFF.

The chain carries TRBV2 and TRBJ2-7, with TRBD2 as a possible D gene (6 bases). V lost 7 bases and J 3 bases, leaving 13 bases between the germline ends. The CDR3 sequence is 13 residues long. Looked up from germline, CDR1 is SNHLY and CDR2 is FYNNEI. The CDR3 DNA is TGTGCCAGCACCGGGGACTCATACTACGAGCAGTACTTC. Residues: CASTGDSYYEQYF. The full variable domain, completed using reference TRBV2 and TRBJ2-7, is EPEVTQTPSHQVTQMGQEVILRCVPISNHLYFYWYRQILGQKVEFLVSFYNNEISEKSEIFDDQFSVERPDGSNFTLKIRSTKLEDSAMYFCASTGDSYYEQYFGPGTRLTVT.

For this clone: The junction shows a germline mismatch at one end, possibly a read error. This sample includes further DNA sequences coding for the same CDR3. The chain carries TRBV4-1 and TRBJ2-2; TRBD1 aligns across 8 bases. The CDR3 has 18 amino acids. Germline loops: CDR1 MGHRA, CDR2 YSYEKL. DNA of the CDR3: TGCGCCAGCAGCTACGCAACCGGGATAGACAGGGGAGGTGGGGAGTTGTTTTTT. This encodes CASSYATGIDRGGGELFF.

The chain carries TRBV14 and TRBJ2-7, with 9 bases lining up with TRBD2. Unmatched junction bases numbered 3, after V lost 1 base and J lost 8 bases. Germline-derived CDR1 and CDR2 are SGHDN and FVKESK. The CDR3 consists of 13 residues. The CDR3 nucleotides are TGTGCCAGCAGCCAAGGCGGGGGGGTACAGCAGTACTTC. It yields the protein CASSQGGGVQQYF.

This clone was seen once. The CDR3 DNA is TGTGCCAGCTCACTAACAGGGGGCCGAGGCACTGAAGCTTTCTTT. Translating it yields CASSLTGGRGTEAFF. This chain joins TRBV18 and TRBJ1-1, with 9 bases aligning to TRBD1. The CDR3 spans 15 residues. Germline loops: CDR1 KGHSH, CDR2 LQKENI. The junction had 7 bases not matched to a gene; V was cut back by 4 bases and J by 4 bases.

This sequence joins TRBV7-9 and TRBJ1-2, with D possibly being TRBD1 (6 bases). Germline-derived CDR1 and CDR2 are SEHNR and FQNEAQ (reference sequence). Trimming took 2 bases from V and 5 from J, leaving 18 bases between them. The CDR3 length is 16 residues. Written as DNA, the CDR3 is TGTGCCAGCAGCTTAAGTTCCCGGGACATGGGTTATGGCTACACCTTC. This encodes CASSLSSRDMGYGYTF.

CDR3 coding DNA: TGTGCCAGCAGCTTATCGCGAAACACTGAAGCTTTCTTT. This gives the protein CASSLSRNTEAFF. This sequence joins TRBV11-2 and TRBJ1-1; no reliable D call. Germline V gives CDR1 SGHAT, CDR2 FQNNGV. V gave up 2 bases and J gave up 2 bases, with 6 bases separating them. The CDR3 contains 13 residues.

The J gene is TRBJ1-5, the V gene TRBV10-1; D is perhaps TRBD1 (6 bases). Deletions cut 5 bases from V and 10 bases from J, with 21 bases between. Germline assignment: CDR1 WNHNN and CDR2 SYGVQD (reference sequence). This CDR3 spans 15 amino acids. The CDR3 sequence is CASSPGTLYAYPQHF. CDR3 bases: TGCGCCAGCAGTCCTGGGACACTCTACGCGTACCCCCAGCATTTT.

There are a few counts of this clone. Other DNA variants within this sample encode the same CDR3. The V and J genes are TRBV3-1 (or the pseudogene TRBV3-2) and TRBJ1-2, with TRBD1 as a possible D gene (6 bases). The ends were cut back, 6 bases at V and 2 bases at J, with 16 bases in the middle. This CDR3 has 15 amino acids. CDR1 and CDR2 (germline): LGHDT, YNNKEL (reference sequence). CDR3 nucleotide sequence: TGTGCCAGCAGTCAGGTAGGACAGCTCAACTATGGCTACACCTTC. It specifies CASSQVGQLNYGYTF.

The gene calls are TRBV4-1 and TRBJ2-1, with 15 bases identical to TRBD2. The CDR3 is 21 residues long. In germline, CDR1 is MGHRA, CDR2 YSYEKL. V was pared by 2 bases and J by 0 bases, with 11 bases of the junction left unmatched. The CDR3 DNA is TGCGCCAGCAGCCAAATTGGGACTAGCGGGGGGTCACTGAGCTCCTACAATGAGCAGTTCTTC. Its translation: CASSQIGTSGGSLSSYNEQFF.

The V call is TRBV30, the J call TRBJ1-5; maybe TRBD1 (5 bases). The CDR3 extends over 13 amino acids. Germline V lookup: CDR1 GTSNPN, CDR2 SVGIG (reference sequence). V was shortened by 2 bases and J by 4 bases, with 9 bases between the two germline ends. CDR3 DNA sequence: TGTGCCTGGAGTAAACAGGATAATCAGCCCCAGCATTTT. Translated: CAWSKQDNQPQHF.

The genes are TRBV30 and TRBJ1-3, with D possibly matching TRBD1 (6 bases). The ends were cut back, 1 base at V and 4 bases at J, with 17 bases in the middle. This CDR3 has 16 amino acids. Germline V gene lookup returns CDR1 GTSNPN and CDR2 SVGIG (reference sequence). The CDR3 spells CAWSAADSSSGNTIYF. The CDR3 DNA is TGTGCCTGGAGTGCCGCGGACAGTTCTTCAGGAAACACCATATATTTT.

CDR3 sequence reads: CASSVDPFRATYEQYF. The CDR3 DNA sequence: TGTGCCAGCAGCGTAGACCCATTCAGGGCTACCTACGAGCAGTACTTC. This chain uses TRBV9 with TRBJ2-7; a weak D match, TRBD1 (5 bases). In germline, CDR1 is SGDLS, CDR2 YYNGEE. CDR3 length equals 16 residues. Trimming left V 0 bases short and J 2 bases short, with 15 bases between.

The chain couples TRBV7-3 to TRBJ1-1, with 7 bases matching TRBD1. Trimming cost V 0 bases and J 12 bases; bases outside gene matches: 10. The CDR3 is made up of 14 amino acids. CDR1 and CDR2 from the germline V gene are SGHTA and FQGTGA. CDR3 loop: CASSLTGRGTATFF. The CDR3 bases are TGTGCCAGCAGCTTAACCGGCCGAGGGACAGCAACTTTCTTT. Drawing the rest from reference TRBV7-3 and TRBJ1-1, the complete variable domain is GAGVSQTPSNKVTEKGKYVELRCDPISGHTALYWYRQSLGQGPEFLIYFQGTGAADDSGLPNDRFFAVRPEGSVSTLKIQRTERGDSAVYLCASSLTGRGTATFFGQGTRLTVV.

This chain uses TRBV9 with TRBJ2-1; D possibly corresponds to TRBD2 (5 bases). Germline-derived CDR1 and CDR2 are SGDLS and YYNGEE. V was shortened by 0 bases and J by 4 bases, with 14 bases between the two germline ends. This CDR3 region has 16 residues. The CDR3 bases are TGTGCCAGCAGCGTAGCCCCTCGGGGAACTTACAATGAGCAGTTCTTC. Its translation is CASSVAPRGTYNEQFF.

The rearrangement links TRBV9 to TRBJ1-2; a weak D match, TRBD1 (6 bases). The CDR3 loop spans 15 amino acids. Trimming took off 2 bases at V and 5 bases at J, with 16 bases between the two ends. Per the germline V gene, CDR1 is SGDLS and CDR2 is YYNGEE. The CDR3 coding sequence is TGTGCCAGCAGCGTGGGGACACAGAAAGTATATGGCTACACCTTC. It yields the protein CASSVGTQKVYGYTF.